The 11 T cell receptor beta chains below come from one sample, sequenced in a study of T cell changes during pregnancy in multiple sclerosis (dated by TCRdb to about 2019). Library prep was done by the immunoSEQ multiplex PCR assay. TCRdb re-hosts the immuneACCESS table, in-frame sequences only. Its copies lack some clones; in the studies checked, an unresolved V gene accounts for under half of them, and the cause for the rest is not known. This sample holds more than 80,000 clones; just under 95% were observed only once. In total, the top ten clones hold around 1.5% of the sample. Sample: peripheral blood, taken after pregnancy. The receptors originated from a female donor with multiple sclerosis, enrolled in a pregnancy study.

J is TRBJ1-5 and V is TRBV2, with TRBD1 identical over 7 bases. The V segment lost 10 bases and the J segment 4 bases; nucleotides outside the gene matches: 7. From germline, CDR1 is SNHLY and CDR2 FYNNEI. The CDR3 covers 13 residues. DNA for the CDR3: TGTGCCATCCGAAAGGGGGCAAATCAGCCCCAGCATTTT. This codes for CAIRKGANQPQHF.

The chain couples TRBV7-9 to TRBJ1-4; 8 bases are a match to TRBD1. The CDR3 contains 15 residues. Germline V gene data show CDR1 as SEHNR and CDR2 as FQNEAQ (reference sequence). V shed 5 bases, J shed 8 bases, and the junction held 10 bases outside the gene matches. CDR3 in DNA: TGTGCCAGCAGCCCCACTCAGGGGGCACGGGAAAAACTGTTTTTT. This gives the protein CASSPTQGAREKLFF.

The chain couples TRBV5-4 to TRBJ2-1, with TRBD1 identical over 9 bases. V lost 4 bases to trimming and J lost 6 bases; unmatched junction nucleotides: 8. This CDR3 region has 15 residues. Germline lookup yields CDR1 SGHNT and CDR2 YYREEE (reference sequence). This chain's CDR3 is CASSTGQGSFNEQFF. The CDR3 DNA is TGTGCCAGCAGCACGGGACAGGGTAGTTTCAATGAGCAGTTCTTC.

This clone is a singleton in its sample. V and J are TRBV7-3 and TRBJ1-1; weak D call: TRBD1 (5 bases). Germline loops: CDR1 SGHTA, CDR2 FQGTGA. The CDR3 spans 12 residues. V was cut by 3 bases and J by 10 bases, with 12 bases left in between. The CDR3 DNA reads TGTGCCAGCAGCTTCCCGGGGGAGGGAGCTTTCTTT. Residues: CASSFPGEGAFF.

This clone has a single count. The chain carries TRBV6-1 and TRBJ1-2; D not resolved. The CDR3 covers 14 residues. The V gene's germline CDR1 is MNHNS and CDR2 SASEGT. V lost 2 bases, J lost 6 bases, and 13 bases lay in between. The DNA for the CDR3 is TGTGCCAGCAGTGAATCGAGACACACGGATGGCTACACCTTC. Protein: CASSESRHTDGYTF.

The CDR3 region is CASSPGQGRNEQFF. The CDR3 region has the DNA TGTGCCAGCTCCCCGGGACAGGGGAGAAATGAGCAGTTCTTC. The chain has TRBV18 and TRBJ2-1, with 10 nucleotides matching TRBD1. Germline V gene data show CDR1 as KGHSH and CDR2 as LQKENI. V shed 6 bases, J shed 7 bases, and the junction held 6 bases outside the gene matches. The CDR3 is 14 residues long.

V gene TRBV10-3 combines with J gene TRBJ2-7; D ambiguous. V dropped 10 bases and J dropped 1 base, with 8 bases sitting between them. The CDR3 consists of 11 residues. Germline CDR1 ENHRY, CDR2 SYGVKD. CDR3 amino acids: CATSPSYEQYF. The CDR3 nucleotides are TGTGCCACCAGCCCTTCCTACGAGCAGTACTTC.

The V call is TRBV11-2, the J call TRBJ2-5; 7 nucleotides agree with TRBD1. With V trimmed by 5 bases and J by 7 bases, 10 bases remained unmatched. This CDR3 has 14 residues. Germline loops: CDR1 SGHAT, CDR2 FQNNGV. Here the CDR3 DNA reads TGTGCCAGCAGCCCCCCTGGGGGACAGAGGACCCAGTACTTC. It yields the protein CASSPPGGQRTQYF.

V and J are TRBV19 and TRBJ2-3, with 7 bases that match TRBD1. Germline assignment: CDR1 LNHDA and CDR2 SQIVND (reference sequence). The CDR3 totals 16 residues. After removal of 7 bases from V and 2 bases from J, the junction contained 12 bases not matched to a gene. DNA for the CDR3: TGTGCCAGTACCCAAACAGGGGCGATCACCACAGATACGCAGTATTTT. This codes for CASTQTGAITTDTQYF. Full variable domain (remainder filled in from reference TRBV19 and TRBJ2-3): DGGITQSPKYLFRKEGQNVTLSCEQNLNHDAMYWYRQDPGQGLRLIYYSQIVNDFQKGDIAEGYSVSREKKESFPLTVTSAQKNPTAFYLCASTQTGAITTDTQYFGPGTRLTVL.

The chain recombines TRBV7-9 with TRBJ2-5; D is ambiguous. V shed 1 base and J shed 3 bases, with 9 bases lying between them. The CDR3 covers 14 residues. Germline CDR1 reads SEHNR; CDR2 reads FQNEAQ (reference sequence). CDR3 DNA: TGTGCCAGCAGCTTAGATTGGCAGGAAGAGACCCAGTACTTC. The encoded protein is CASSLDWQEETQYF.

V gene TRBV6-1 combines with J gene TRBJ2-4; maybe TRBD2 (6 bases). This CDR3 spans 15 amino acids. In germline, CDR1 is MNHNS, CDR2 SASEGT. V lost 5 bases to trimming and J lost 10 bases, with 21 bases between them. CDR3 sequence: CASSTRLGGSRIQYF. In DNA, the CDR3 is TGTGCCAGCAGTACCCGGCTCGGGGGTAGTCGTATTCAGTACTTC.